Sequencing of this T cell receptor (beta chain) was carried out in a study of blood T cells in healthy people across ages. RNA extraction gave at least 5.5 micrograms of total RNA per sample. This clonotype has a handful of counts. Its specificity is unknown. Study-level results: Higher diversity, along with more naive CD4+ cells, distinguished long-lived donors from aged donors.

V was pared by 3 bases and J by 3 bases, with 14 bases of the junction left unmatched. In germline, CDR1 is LGHDT, CDR2 YNNKEL (reference sequence). This CDR3 contains 18 residues. With a J-beta primer mix and a sample-barcoded 5' primer, a second PCR ran about 7 to 11 cycles. Each cDNA molecule was tagged by a template-switch adaptor with 12 random nucleotides. TCRdb ran MiXCR on the 5' RACE reads and lists one entry per CDR3 protein. The sample includes about 1.5 million distinct CDR3 sequences, under 55% of them seen just once. The source is a woman aged 18-29 years in good health. Sequenced input: blood. The chain carries TRBV3-1 and TRBJ2-1; TRBD2 agrees at 7 bases. The CDR3 bases are TGTGCCAGCAGCCAGCGGAACCGGGACTACCTAAACTACAATGAGCAGTTCTTC. Its translation is CASSQRNRDYLNYNEQFF.